The entry below gives a single TCR beta chain sequence along with its context. TCRdb's table, derived via immunoSEQ multiplex PCR, lists solely in-frame clones and lacks some. The sample holds 88,000 or so clones, about 85% seen once. This entry is derived from a study of blood T cell repertoires in COVID-19. As for the study in general: Some COVID-19 samples were acute and others convalescent; all came from the United States, Italy and Spain.

Germline CDR1 reads SNHLY; CDR2 reads FYNNEI. The CDR3 consists of 11 residues. The ends were cut back, 5 bases at V and 3 bases at J, with 5 bases in the middle. The rearrangement uses TRBV2 and TRBJ2-7, with D hard to call. The sequence was obtained from a human donor in a cohort sampled during active COVID-19. The specimen was peripheral blood. Here the CDR3 DNA reads TGTGCCAGCAGTCCTTACTACGAGCAGTACTTC. This sequence encodes CASSPYYEQYF. Based on the CDR3 plus reference TRBV2 and TRBJ2-7, the full variable domain is EPEVTQTPSHQVTQMGQEVILRCVPISNHLYFYWYRQILGQKVEFLVSFYNNEISEKSEIFDDQFSVERPDGSNFTLKIRSTKLEDSAMYFCASSPYYEQYFGPGTRLTVT.